Shown below are 26 T cell receptor beta chains from a single sample sequenced in a study of T cell repertoires in cytomegalovirus infection. MiXCR was run by TCRdb on the reads, yielding one entry per CDR3 protein. The table shows about 140,000 distinct CDR3 sequences, with roughly 6% occurring only once. The specimen was PBMCs. These TCRs come from a human donor in good health (CMV status not recorded). Some clones in this sample may be carry-over from other donors' samples.

The chain carries TRBV6-6 and TRBJ1-3; D is unclear. Per the germline V gene, CDR1 is MNHNY and CDR2 is SVGAGI (reference sequence). CDR3 length: 12 residues. Trimming removed 5 bases at V and 9 bases at J, with 11 bases between. The CDR3 spells CASSTYNGTIYF. The CDR3 nucleotides read TGTGCCAGCAGTACTTACAACGGCACCATATATTTT.

This clonotype was detected ten times or more. V and J are TRBV12-3 or TRBV12-4 and TRBJ2-7; D is perhaps TRBD2 (7 bases). The V end lost 3 bases, the J end lost 3 bases, and 12 bases lay between the germline ends. The CDR3 length is 14 residues. The CDR3 nucleotides are TGTGCCAGCAGTTTCGGGGGGCAGCGCTACGAGCAGTACTTC. Encoded protein: CASSFGGQRYEQYF.

The CDR3 protein is CATSYPPTDTQYF. The CDR3 coding sequence is TGTGCCACCAGCTACCCACCAACAGATACGCAGTATTTT. V and J are TRBV15 and TRBJ2-3; D is unresolved. This CDR3 comprises 13 residues. Trimming removed 5 bases at V and 3 bases at J, with 9 bases between. Per germline, CDR1 LNHNV and CDR2 YYDKDF (reference sequence).

This clonotype came up a few times. The chain links TRBV11-3 to TRBJ2-7, with D hard to call. This CDR3 spans 13 amino acids. Germline V gives CDR1 SGHNT, CDR2 YENEEA. Trimming stripped 5 bases from V and 5 bases from J, with 13 bases between. The CDR3 DNA reads as TGTGCCAGCAGCCTCGTCGCACGCGACGAGCAGTACTTC. This sequence encodes CASSLVARDEQYF.

The chain employs TRBV29-1 and TRBJ1-4; no definite D call. Between the trimmed V and J ends, which lost 4 bases and 7 bases, there was a span of 10 bases. The CDR3 runs to 12 residues. Germline CDR1 and CDR2: SQVTM and ANQGSEA. CDR3 DNA: TGCAGCGTTGGATCCTCAACTGAAAAACTGTTTTTT. Its protein is CSVGSSTEKLFF. Using reference TRBV29-1 and TRBJ1-4 for the parts outside the CDR3, the full variable domain is SAVISQKPSRDICQRGTSLTIQCQVDSQVTMMFWYRQQPGQSLTLIATANQGSEATYESGFVIDKFPISRPNLTFSTLTVSNMSPEDSSIYLCSVGSSTEKLFFGSGTQLSVL.

In this sample, this clonotype turned up many times. The chain is built from TRBV7-6 and TRBJ2-1; no clear D gene. Trimming took 3 bases from V and 7 from J, leaving 7 bases between them. The V gene's germline CDR1 is SGHVS and CDR2 FNYEAQ. CDR3 length equals 12 residues. CDR3 loop: CASSFPPNEQFF. The CDR3 coding sequence is TGTGCCAGCAGCTTTCCTCCTAATGAGCAGTTCTTC.

This clonotype was counted only a few times. The chain uses TRBV29-1 and TRBJ1-2, with D perhaps matching TRBD1 (5 bases). The CDR3 consists of 16 residues. Germline V gene lookup returns CDR1 SQVTM and CDR2 ANQGSEA. The ends were cut back, 4 bases at V and 0 bases at J, with 18 bases in the middle. Written as DNA, the CDR3 is TGCAGCGTTGGTTCGGGGGGGTGGGGAGCTAACTATGGCTACACCTTC. This gives the protein CSVGSGGWGANYGYTF.

This clonotype was found a few times. This chain links TRBV20-1 with TRBJ1-4, with 10 bases identical to TRBD1. CDR1 is DFQATT and CDR2 is SNEGSKA in the germline V gene (reference sequence). The CDR3 contains 14 residues. The CDR3 region is CGYESGQGNEKLFF. CDR3 DNA sequence: TGCGGTTACGAATCGGGACAGGGGAATGAAAAACTGTTTTTT.

This clonotype was picked up many times. V is TRBV20-1 and J is TRBJ1-5; the D gene is possibly TRBD1 (5 bases). The germline V gene encodes CDR1 DFQATT and CDR2 SNEGSKA (reference sequence). The CDR3 has 13 residues. Trimming took 6 bases from V and 4 from J, leaving 13 bases between them. The chain's CDR3 is CSAGGKGNQPQHF. Written as DNA, the CDR3 is TGCAGTGCCGGGGGGAAGGGTAATCAGCCCCAGCATTTT.

This clonotype was seen many times. CDR3 nucleotide sequence: TGTGCCAGCAGTTCCCCCAGCGCGACAGATACGCAGTATTTT. Residues: CASSSPSATDTQYF. The rearrangement joins TRBV7-2 to TRBJ2-3; no firm D call. This CDR3 is built from 14 residues. Trimming cost V 6 bases and J 3 bases, with 13 bases left between them. Germline V gene data show CDR1 as SGHTA and CDR2 as FQGNSA.

This clonotype was counted at least ten times. The chain links TRBV2 to TRBJ2-2; 7 nucleotides line up with TRBD1. From germline, CDR1 is SNHLY and CDR2 FYNNEI. The CDR3 has 15 residues. V was clipped by 6 bases and J by 2 bases; unmatched bases: 6. The CDR3 here is CASRHRGINTGELFF. CDR3 nucleotides: TGTGCCAGCAGACACAGGGGTATTAACACCGGGGAGCTGTTTTTT.

The chain combines TRBV28 with TRBJ1-2, with 9 bases aligning to TRBD1. This CDR3 has 17 residues. V shed 3 bases and J 4 bases; nucleotides not matched to a gene: 12. The germline CDR1 and CDR2 sequences are MDHEN and SYDVKM. The CDR3 here is CASSFPLSQGAAYGYTF. CDR3 nucleotide sequence: TGTGCCAGCAGTTTTCCCCTATCACAGGGGGCGGCCTATGGCTACACCTTC.

The chain is built from TRBV18 and TRBJ2-3, with TRBD1 as a possible D gene (6 bases). The ends were cut back, 4 bases at V and 2 bases at J, with 13 bases in the middle. The V gene's germline CDR1 is KGHSH and CDR2 LQKENI. CDR3 length: 15 amino acids. The chain's CDR3 is CASSLGHRITDTQYF. The CDR3 nucleotides are TGTGCCAGCTCACTGGGACATAGAATCACAGATACGCAGTATTTT.

The genes are TRBV2 and TRBJ1-5; D ambiguous. Per germline, CDR1 SNHLY and CDR2 FYNNEI. V lost 4 bases and J lost 0, with 10 bases in between. The CDR3 totals 15 residues. CDR3 sequence reads: CASSARSGSNQPQHF. In DNA form, the CDR3 reads TGTGCCAGCAGTGCCCGGTCCGGTAGCAATCAGCCCCAGCATTTT.

The chain has TRBV7-8 and TRBJ2-7; D tentatively reads TRBD1 or TRBD2 (6 bases each). The V gene lost 0 bases and the J gene lost 1 base, with 19 bases spanning the gap. Germline lookup yields CDR1 SGHVS and CDR2 FQNEAQ. CDR3 size: 18 residues. CDR3 bases: TGTGCCAGCAGCTTAGCCCGTTCGTCCGGGGGCGTGTCCTACGAGCAGTACTTC. It yields the protein CASSLARSSGGVSYEQYF.

This clonotype was counted at least ten times. The rearrangement links TRBV2 to TRBJ1-5; tentatively, D is TRBD1 (6 bases). V lost 5 bases to trimming and J lost 7 bases, with 18 bases between them. CDR3 length: 15 amino acids. The germline CDR1 and CDR2 sequences are SNHLY and FYNNEI. In DNA, the CDR3 is TGTGCCAGCAGTCGATACGGTCAGGGGAGCCAGCCCCAGCATTTT. As protein: CASSRYGQGSQPQHF.

This clonotype has a count of ten or more. The V call is TRBV7-2, the J call TRBJ2-7, with D possibly being TRBD2 (7 bases). The CDR3 covers 15 residues. V lost 4 bases, J lost 7 bases, and 20 bases lay in between. Germline assignment: CDR1 SGHTA and CDR2 FQGNSA. DNA of the CDR3: TGTGCCAGCAGCTATCGCGGGGGCTCTGGGGGGGAGCAGTACTTC. Encoded protein: CASSYRGGSGGEQYF. The variable domain in full, with the rest retrieved from reference TRBV7-2 and TRBJ2-7, is GAGVSQSPSNKVTEKGKDVELRCDPISGHTALYWYRQSLGQGLEFLIYFQGNSAPDKSGLPSDRFSAERTGGSVSTLTIQRTQQEDSAVYLCASSYRGGSGGEQYFGPGTRLTVT.

The chain links TRBV7-6 to TRBJ2-3; D not certain. The CDR3 spans 12 residues. V lost 4 bases to trimming and J lost 4 bases, with 6 bases between them. Germline V CDR1 and CDR2: SGHVS, FNYEAQ. CDR3 coding DNA: TGTGCCAGCAGCTCCTCCGCAGATACGCAGTATTTT. It codes for CASSSSADTQYF.

This chain connects TRBV29-1 to TRBJ2-2; either TRBD1 or TRBD2 may fit D (5 bases each). With 6 bases removed from V and 4 bases from J, the gap between germline ends came to 15 bases. The V gene's germline CDR1 is SQVTM and CDR2 ANQGSEA. The CDR3 totals 14 residues. Here the CDR3 DNA reads TGCAGCGTCCTCCGCAGGGCGGGCACCGGGGAGCTGTTTTTT. Translation gives CSVLRRAGTGELFF.

This clonotype was seen at least ten times. The V and J genes are TRBV7-2 and TRBJ2-5; no reliable D call. The CDR3 contains 13 residues. Trimming left V 5 bases short and J 2 bases short, with 9 bases between. The germline gives CDR1 SGHTA, CDR2 FQGNSA. The CDR3 loop reads CASSPGLQETQYF. The CDR3 DNA follows: TGTGCCAGCAGCCCGGGTCTTCAAGAGACCCAGTACTTC.

The genes are TRBV7-9 and TRBJ2-3; the D gene is possibly TRBD2 (5 bases). The CDR3 covers 16 residues. Trimming took 5 bases from V and 2 from J, leaving 17 bases between them. The germline V gene has CDR1 SEHNR and CDR2 FQNEAQ (reference sequence). The CDR3 region is CASSTLRGSLTDTQYF. CDR3 bases: TGTGCCAGCAGCACCCTGAGAGGGAGCCTCACAGATACGCAGTATTTT.

In its sample, this clonotype was seen a few times. V and J are TRBV6-6 and TRBJ1-2; TRBD1 is a possible D gene (6 bases). The CDR3 extends over 14 amino acids. V was clipped by 6 bases and J by 4 bases, with 15 bases between them. Germline CDR1 reads MNHNY; CDR2 reads SVGAGI (reference sequence). The CDR3 protein is CASRDSGRLYGYTF. In DNA, the CDR3 is TGTGCCAGCAGGGACAGCGGGCGCCTCTATGGCTACACCTTC.

This clonotype has a count of ten or more. The gene calls are TRBV7-2 and TRBJ2-3; no clear D. The V gene lost 3 bases and the J gene lost 4 bases, with 8 bases spanning the gap. CDR3 size: 13 residues. Germline V gene lookup returns CDR1 SGHTA and CDR2 FQGNSA. CDR3 residues: CASSFYWADTQYF. CDR3 sequence (DNA): TGTGCCAGCAGCTTCTACTGGGCAGATACGCAGTATTTT.

The table lists this clonotype with many counts. J is TRBJ1-2 and V is TRBV7-2, with a tentative D call TRBD1 (5 bases). Looked up from germline, CDR1 is SGHTA and CDR2 is FQGNSA. The CDR3 has 16 residues. Trimming pared 0 bases from V and 0 bases from J, leaving 11 bases between. This chain's CDR3 is CASSLAGTEANYGYTF. The CDR3 DNA sequence: TGTGCCAGCAGCTTAGCGGGGACGGAAGCTAACTATGGCTACACCTTC.

The CDR3 loop is CSARDGGGGVYNEQFF. The DNA of the CDR3 is TGCAGTGCTAGAGATGGAGGGGGAGGAGTCTACAATGAGCAGTTCTTC. The chain has TRBV20-1 and TRBJ2-1; D possibly uses TRBD1 or TRBD2 (6 bases each). Germline V gives CDR1 DFQATT, CDR2 SNEGSKA (reference sequence). The V end lost 0 bases, the J end lost 3 bases, and 15 bases lay between the germline ends. The CDR3 spans 16 residues.

This clonotype was observed a few times. The genes are TRBV7-9 and TRBJ1-5, with 8 bases lining up with TRBD1. Germline V gives CDR1 SEHNR, CDR2 FQNEAQ (reference sequence). The length of the CDR3 is 16 residues. Unmatched junction bases numbered 6, after V lost 1 base and J lost 4 bases. The CDR3 is CASSLVSGQANQPQHF. Written as DNA, the CDR3 is TGTGCCAGCAGCTTAGTTTCGGGACAGGCGAATCAGCCCCAGCATTTT.